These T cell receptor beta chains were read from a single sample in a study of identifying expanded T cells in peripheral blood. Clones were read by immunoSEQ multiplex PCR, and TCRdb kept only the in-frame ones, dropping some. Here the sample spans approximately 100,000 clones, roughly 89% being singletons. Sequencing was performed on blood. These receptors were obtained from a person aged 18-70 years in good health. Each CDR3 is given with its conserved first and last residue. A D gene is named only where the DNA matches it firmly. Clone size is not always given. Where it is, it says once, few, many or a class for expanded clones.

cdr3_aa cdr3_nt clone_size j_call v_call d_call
CASSQYGPYNSPLHF TGCGCCAGCAGCCAATACGGTCCCTATAATTCACCCCTCCACTTT few TRBJ1-6 TRBV4-1 -
CASGLVRIGASRTTNEKLFF TGTGCTAGTGGTTTGGTACGGATCGGGGCTTCGCGCACAACTAATGAAAAACTGTTTTTT once TRBJ1-4 TRBV12-5 -
CASSDRGTSGGYTF TGTGCCAGCAGTGACCGAGGGACTTCGGGAGGCTACACCTTC few TRBJ1-2 TRBV6-1 -
CTSSHVAGQGITGELFF TGCACCAGCAGCCATGTCGCAGGACAGGGAATCACCGGGGAGCTGTTTTTT - TRBJ2-2 TRBV1 -
CASRSGGAPHEQYF TGTGCCAGCCGAAGCGGGGGGGCCCCCCACGAGCAGTACTTC - TRBJ2-7 TRBV5-4 TRBD2
CASTRQGKNEQYF TGTGCCAGCACCCGACAGGGGAAGAACGAGCAGTACTTC - TRBJ2-7 TRBV6-5 TRBD1
CASSPGGEQPQHF TGTGCCAGCAGCCCAGGAGGGGAGCAGCCCCAGCATTTT - TRBJ1-5 TRBV2 -
CASSYLVTAANYGYTF TGTGCCAGCAGTTACTTAGTTACTGCAGCTAACTATGGCTACACCTTC - TRBJ1-2 TRBV6-6 -
CASSVSGTVIPHEQYF TGTGCCAGCAGTGTAAGTGGGACCGTTATACCCCACGAGCAGTACTTC once TRBJ2-7 TRBV2 -
CASSFVLGTGTLAKNIQYF TGCGCCAGCAGCTTTGTGCTCGGGACAGGGACCTTAGCCAAAAACATTCAGTACTTC - TRBJ2-4 TRBV5-1 TRBD1
CASSQPSRGNSYEQYF TGTGCCAGCAGCCAGCCAAGTAGGGGGAACTCCTACGAGCAGTACTTC - TRBJ2-7 TRBV11-2 -
CASSEGWGEQYF TGTGCCAGCAGTGAGGGGTGGGGGGAGCAGTACTTC - TRBJ2-7 TRBV5-6 -
CATSREKRTTDTQYF TGTGCCACCAGCAGAGAGAAGCGGACCACAGATACGCAGTATTTT - TRBJ2-3 TRBV15 -
CASSSGTSIWGYTF TGTGCCAGCAGTTCCGGGACATCTATTTGGGGCTACACCTTC - TRBJ1-2 TRBV6-5 -
CASSPAAGGFSYNEQFF TGTGCCAGCTCACCAGCAGCGGGGGGCTTCTCCTACAATGAGCAGTTCTTC - TRBJ2-1 TRBV18 TRBD2
CASSETSGGDYNEQFF TGTGCCAGCAGCGAGACTAGCGGGGGGGACTACAATGAGCAGTTCTTC - TRBJ2-1 TRBV7-9 TRBD2
CASSPGEDYGYTF TGTGCCAGCAGCCCAGGTGAAGACTATGGCTACACCTTC few TRBJ1-2 TRBV7-2 -
CASSLFGRGPTEAFF TGTGCCAGCAGTTTATTTGGCAGGGGGCCCACTGAAGCTTTCTTT - TRBJ1-1 TRBV27 TRBD1
CASSLDGGVSNSPLHF TGTGCCAGCAGCTTGGACGGCGGCGTTTCTAATTCACCCCTCCACTTT - TRBJ1-6 TRBV5-5 -
CASSLAGTGSRLGGYTF TGTGCCAGCAGCTTAGCCGGGACAGGGTCCCGTTTGGGAGGCTACACCTTC - TRBJ1-2 TRBV7-2 TRBD1
CASSQDRGDTGELFF TGCGCCAGCAGCCAAGATCGGGGGGATACCGGGGAGCTGTTTTTT - TRBJ2-2 TRBV4-3 TRBD2
CASSPPWSRGGQYF TGTGCCAGCTCACCACCGTGGTCTCGCGGGGGCCAGTACTTC - TRBJ2-5 TRBV18 TRBD2
CASSLDSNYGYTF TGTGCCAGCAGCTTGGACAGTAACTATGGCTACACCTTC few TRBJ1-2 TRBV5-4 -
CASSAVGTGNYGYTF TGTGCCAGCAGCGCCGTGGGGACAGGGAACTATGGCTACACCTTC once TRBJ1-2 TRBV9 TRBD1
CAAGTSDADTQYF TGCGCCGCCGGGACTAGCGACGCAGATACGCAGTATTTT - TRBJ2-3 TRBV4-1 TRBD2
CASSYSGTGGPYEQYF TGTGCCAGCAGTTACTCAGGGACGGGTGGGCCCTACGAGCAGTACTTC - TRBJ2-7 TRBV6-5 -
CASSFRGSAGVLKGYTF TGTGCCAGCAGTTTTCGGGGGAGCGCGGGGGTTTTGAAAGGCTACACCTTC once TRBJ1-2 TRBV28 -